This T cell receptor (beta chain) was documented in a study of blood T cell repertoires in COVID-19. Study-level information: There were acute and convalescent COVID-19 samples, and they came from the United States, Italy and Spain. Nucleic acid was either cDNA or gDNA, and it came from T cells, B-cell-depleted T cells, or PBMCs.

Seattle-derived patients entered the study during active infection and were followed longitudinally. As processed by the authors: Amplifying reference gene primers gave estimates of nucleated cell counts. The protocol was immunoSEQ multiplex PCR, while the TCRdb copy is restricted to in-frame clones and leaves out a portion. V and J calls and clone size are as listed in that table; D and trimming were resolved from the DNA. The data show under 200,000 clones, 70% to 80% seen once. The J segment lost 4 bases and the V segment lost 0 bases, leaving 15 bases of the junction unmatched. The germline V gene encodes CDR1 SGHDT and CDR2 YYEEEE. The CDR3 is 19 amino acids.

This chain joins TRBV5-6 and TRBJ2-1; 8 nucleotides align to TRBD2. The sample comprised peripheral blood. The TCR sequence derives from a woman aged 55-69 years with COVID-19, enrolled during active disease. CDR3 in DNA: TGTGCCAGCAGCTTGGTAGGGGTCCGAGCTAGCGGGCCGTACAATGAGCAGTTCTTC. Its translation: CASSLVGVRASGPYNEQFF.